Listed here are 15 T cell receptor beta chains from one sample, sequenced in a study of CD8+ T cells in alopecia areata. Isolated RNA was reverse transcribed into cDNA used as the sequencing template. The protocol was immunoSEQ multiplex PCR, while the TCRdb copy is restricted to in-frame clones and leaves out a portion. This sample carries a few hundred thousand clones, 60% of them seen once, and the ten largest clones take more than 0.85%. The treatment is: oral pan-JAK inhibitor, 5-10 mg twice daily. The sample was CD4+ T cells sorted from blood, taken around week 54, from a patient treated with tofacitinib. The origin of the receptors is a human donor with alopecia areata.

This clone was seen a handful of times. One end of the junction fails to match germline, which may point to a read error. The rearrangement uses TRBV7-7 and TRBJ2-1, with D possibly being TRBD1 (5 bases). The CDR3 spans 13 residues. Germline V CDR1 and CDR2: SSHAT, FNYEAQ (reference sequence). The CDR3 loop reads CASSSYDQGEQFF. CDR3 sequence (DNA): TGTGCTAGCAGCTCGTATGACCAGGGTGAGCAGTTCTTC.

This clone was picked up a small number of times. The chain employs TRBV4-2 and TRBJ1-1, with D maybe TRBD1 (5 bases). Trimming left V 4 bases short and J 11 bases short, with 23 bases between. The CDR3 totals 15 residues. Germline-derived CDR1 and CDR2 are LGHNA and YNFKEQ. CDR3 sequence (DNA): TGTGCCAGCAGCCCCAGCGGCGACGGGGAAGCAGGGGCTTTCTTT. Translating gives CASSPSGDGEAGAFF.

This clone was seen more than once but under ten times. The CDR3 bases are TGCGCCAGCAGCCAAGATCGGCAGGGCCGGAGGGAGACCCAGTACTTC. Residues: CASSQDRQGRRETQYF. The chain recombines TRBV4-3 with TRBJ2-5; D tentatively reads TRBD1 or TRBD2 (5 bases each). The CDR3 covers 16 residues. Germline CDR1 and CDR2: LGHNA and YSLEER. Trimming stripped 0 bases from V and 5 bases from J, with 16 bases between.

The chain employs TRBV29-1 and TRBJ2-2; TRBD1 might be the D (6 bases). From germline, CDR1 is SQVTM and CDR2 ANQGSEA. V lost 5 bases and J lost 0, with 7 bases in between. The CDR3 has 13 residues. The CDR3 loop reads CSVRTANTGELFF. CDR3 nucleotides: TGCAGCGTTAGGACAGCGAACACCGGGGAGCTGTTTTTT.

This clone was observed a few times. The rearrangement joins TRBV27 to TRBJ1-5, with 7 bases fitting TRBD1. CDR1 MNHEY and CDR2 SMNVEV come from the germline V gene (reference sequence). CDR3 length: 17 amino acids. V was pared by 5 bases and J by 0 bases, with 10 bases of the junction left unmatched. The DNA of the CDR3 is TGTGCCAGCAGTCAAGGGGACAGCCCTTATAGCAATCAGCCCCAGCATTTT. Its translation is CASSQGDSPYSNQPQHF.

Comment on this clone: The same CDR3 arises from other DNA sequences in this sample as well. The chain carries TRBV5-1 and TRBJ2-7; D is unclear. V was shortened by 0 bases and J by 0 bases, with 4 bases between the two germline ends. The CDR3 runs to 13 residues. Germline V gene sequence: CDR1 SGHRS, CDR2 YFSETQ. CDR3 region: CASSLAGSYEQYF. The CDR3 bases are TGCGCCAGCAGCTTGGCAGGCTCCTACGAGCAGTACTTC. Full variable domain (rest looked up from reference TRBV5-1 and TRBJ2-7): KAGVTQTPRYLIKTRGQQVTLSCSPISGHRSVSWYQQTPGQGLQFLFEYFSETQRNKGNFPGRFSGRQFSNSRSEMNVSTLELGDSALYLCASSLAGSYEQYFGPGTRLTVT.

The chain couples TRBV5-1 to TRBJ1-4; D is ambiguous. The CDR3 is 13 amino acids. V lost 0 bases and J 7 bases, leaving 7 bases between the germline ends. Per germline, CDR1 SGHRS and CDR2 YFSETQ. The chain's CDR3 is CASSLEHSEKLFF. The CDR3 DNA reads TGCGCCAGCAGCTTGGAACATAGTGAAAAACTGTTTTTT.

This clone has a handful of counts. The chain combines TRBV12-5 with TRBJ2-1; the D is unclear. The V end lost 8 bases, the J end lost 9 bases, and 11 bases lay between the germline ends. CDR1 and CDR2 (germline): LGHNT, FRNRAP. The length of the CDR3 is 11 residues. The CDR3 is CASSLVIEQFF. DNA for the CDR3: TGTGCTAGTTCCCTCGTAATTGAGCAGTTCTTC.

V is TRBV15 and J is TRBJ1-2, with D perhaps matching TRBD1 (6 bases). V shed 1 base and J shed 8 bases, with 17 bases lying between them. Germline V gene data show CDR1 as LNHNV and CDR2 as YYDKDF (reference sequence). CDR3 size: 15 residues. The CDR3 here is CATSRGGPNKKGYTF. CDR3 bases: TGTGCCACCAGCAGAGGGGGGCCAAACAAGAAGGGCTACACCTTC.

There are a few counts of this clone. For the CDR3, the DNA is TGCAGCGCCGCGACAGGAGGCGCGATCTACGAGCAGTACTTC. Its translation is CSAATGGAIYEQYF. The chain employs TRBV29-1 and TRBJ2-7, with a weak D call TRBD1 (6 bases). The germline V gene has CDR1 SQVTM and CDR2 ANQGSEA. V lost 7 bases, J lost 3 bases, and 19 bases lay in between. The CDR3 is made up of 14 amino acids.

A single count supports this clone. The gene calls are TRBV5-4 and TRBJ1-5, with D unresolved. CDR3 size: 12 residues. V was cut by 0 bases and J by 10 bases, with 8 bases left in between. Looked up from germline, CDR1 is SGHNT and CDR2 is YYREEE (reference sequence). CDR3 amino acids: CASSLAYGPQHF. CDR3 DNA sequence: TGTGCCAGCAGCTTGGCGTATGGACCCCAGCATTTT.

The CDR3 sequence is CASRIRRGTFNEQFF. The CDR3 coding sequence is TGTGCCAGCAGAATCCGGAGGGGAACCTTCAATGAGCAGTTCTTC. The chain employs TRBV6-1 and TRBJ2-1, with D tentatively TRBD2 (6 bases). The CDR3 runs to 15 residues. Between the trimmed V and J ends, which lost 6 bases and 6 bases, there was a span of 18 bases. Germline CDR1 and CDR2: MNHNS and SASEGT.

This rearrangement joins TRBV25-1 to TRBJ2-1; tentatively, D is TRBD1 (6 bases). This CDR3 comprises 15 residues. Germline values: CDR1 MGHDK, CDR2 SYGVNS. V lost 4 bases and J 9 bases, leaving 19 bases between the germline ends. The CDR3: CASSGGTRRDSEQFF. For the CDR3, the DNA is TGTGCCAGCAGTGGGGGGACAAGGCGAGATAGTGAGCAGTTCTTC.

This chain connects TRBV11-1 to TRBJ2-5; D possibly corresponds to TRBD1 (6 bases). This CDR3 has 14 amino acids. The germline V and J ends were trimmed by 5 bases and 4 bases, with 14 bases remaining between them. Germline-derived CDR1 and CDR2 are SGHAT and FQDESV (reference sequence). CDR3 nucleotide sequence: TGTGCCAGCAGCCCCGACAGGTTTCGAGAGACCCAGTACTTC. It codes for CASSPDRFRETQYF.

V is TRBV25-1 and J is TRBJ2-1; 7 positions match TRBD1. Unmatched junction bases numbered 7, after V lost 4 bases and J lost 1 base. The CDR3 runs to 16 residues. Per germline, CDR1 MGHDK and CDR2 SYGVNS. CDR3 loop: CASSADRAGSYNEQFF. As DNA, the CDR3 is TGTGCCAGCAGTGCTGACAGGGCCGGGTCCTACAATGAGCAGTTCTTC.